The rows below give T cell receptor beta chains drawn from one sample of a study of OX40 agonist ivuxolimab in advanced cancers. TCRdb's table, derived via immunoSEQ multiplex PCR, lists solely in-frame clones and lacks some. This sample carries 35,000 to 45,000 clones, more than 70% of them seen once, and the ten largest clones take roughly a sixth. The sequencing used CD4+ or CD8+ T cells sorted from blood, collected in a trial of the OX40 agonist ivuxolimab. Every receptor here comes from an adult with an advanced solid tumor such as melanoma, head and neck, liver or kidney cancer. CDR3s include the opening cysteine and the closing phenylalanine or tryptophan. The order of the fields is D gene, clone size, J gene, V gene, CDR3 DNA, CDR3 protein. A D gene is named only where the DNA matches it firmly. Clone size is stated in some rows and not others, as once, few, many or a class when expanded.

>-|once|TRBJ2-7|TRBV10-3
TGTGCCATCAGTTTGAGTGATTCCTACGAGCAGTACTTC
CAISLSDSYEQYF
>-|-|TRBJ1-1|TRBV19
TGTGCCAGTAGTGGCGCACAGCCGACAGTTACTATGAACACTGAAGCTTTCTTT
CASSGAQPTVTMNTEAFF
>-|-|TRBJ2-3|TRBV7-3
TGTGCCAGCAGCTTACGTGGCTATAGGACAGATACGCAGTATTTT
CASSLRGYRTDTQYF
>-|-|TRBJ1-2|TRBV6-1
TGTGCCAGCAGCTTAGGACGGTGGAACTATGGCTACACCTTC
CASSLGRWNYGYTF
>TRBD2|-|TRBJ2-7|TRBV27
TGTGCCAGCAGGGCGGGGGATTCCTCCTACGAGCAGTACTTC
CASRAGDSSYEQYF
>-|-|TRBJ2-7|TRBV4-1
TGCGCCAGCAGCCAAGGGATAGCGGCCCGCTACGAGCAGTACTTC
CASSQGIAARYEQYF
>-|-|TRBJ1-2|TRBV4-1
TGCGCCAGCAGCCAAAGGACGGGAGCTAACTATGGCTACACCTTC
CASSQRTGANYGYTF
>-|-|TRBJ2-3|TRBV4-1
TGCGCCAGCAGCCAAGGTAGCCTGGCTAGCCGGACCGATACGCAGTATTTT
CASSQGSLASRTDTQYF
>TRBD1|-|TRBJ1-1|TRBV27
TGTGCCAGCAGTCCCCGGACAGGACACACTGAAGCTTTCTTT
CASSPRTGHTEAFF
>-|-|TRBJ1-2|TRBV2
TGTGCCAGCAGTGAGCCCGGGACCTGGTATGGCTACACCTTC
CASSEPGTWYGYTF
>-|-|TRBJ2-1|TRBV19
TGTGCCAGTAGAGGGGCTGCTGTGCAGTTCTTC
CASRGAAVQFF